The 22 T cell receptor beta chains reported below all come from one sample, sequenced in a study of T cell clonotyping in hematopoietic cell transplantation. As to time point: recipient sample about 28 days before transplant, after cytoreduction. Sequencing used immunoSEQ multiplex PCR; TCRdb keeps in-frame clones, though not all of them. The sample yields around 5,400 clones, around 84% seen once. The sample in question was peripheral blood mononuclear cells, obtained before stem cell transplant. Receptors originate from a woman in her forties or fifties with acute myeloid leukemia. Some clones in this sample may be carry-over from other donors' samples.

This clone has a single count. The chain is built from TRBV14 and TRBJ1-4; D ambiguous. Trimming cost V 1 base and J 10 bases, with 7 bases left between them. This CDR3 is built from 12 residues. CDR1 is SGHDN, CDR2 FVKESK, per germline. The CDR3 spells CASSQAGVKLFF. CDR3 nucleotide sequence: TGTGCCAGCAGCCAAGCTGGAGTAAAACTGTTTTTT.

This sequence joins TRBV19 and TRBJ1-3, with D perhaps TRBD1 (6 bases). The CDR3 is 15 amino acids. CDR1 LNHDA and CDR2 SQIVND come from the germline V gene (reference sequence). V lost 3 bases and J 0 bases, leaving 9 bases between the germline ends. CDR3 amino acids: CASSITGPSGNTIYF. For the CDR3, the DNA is TGTGCCAGTAGTATTACAGGGCCCTCTGGAAACACCATATATTTT.

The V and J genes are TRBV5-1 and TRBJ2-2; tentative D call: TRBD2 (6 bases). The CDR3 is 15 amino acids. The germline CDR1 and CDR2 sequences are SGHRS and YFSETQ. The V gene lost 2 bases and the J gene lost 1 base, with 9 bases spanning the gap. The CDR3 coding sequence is TGCGCCAGCAGCTTTAGCGGAAGGAACACCGGGGAGCTGTTTTTT. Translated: CASSFSGRNTGELFF.

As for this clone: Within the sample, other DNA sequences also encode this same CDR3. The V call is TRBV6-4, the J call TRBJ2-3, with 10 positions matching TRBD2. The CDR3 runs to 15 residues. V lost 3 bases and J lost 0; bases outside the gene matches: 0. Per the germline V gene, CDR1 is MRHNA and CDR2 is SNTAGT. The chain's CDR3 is CASSELAGSTDTQYF. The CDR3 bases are TGTGCCAGCAGTGAACTAGCGGGAAGCACAGATACGCAGTATTTT.

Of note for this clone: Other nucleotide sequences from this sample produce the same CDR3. DNA of the CDR3: TGTGCCAGCAGTTTTCTCTCCGGGACAGATACGCAGTATTTT. Translating gives CASSFLSGTDTQYF. V gene TRBV28 combines with J gene TRBJ2-3; D unclear. V lost 3 bases to trimming and J lost 3 bases, with 10 bases between them. CDR3 length equals 14 residues. From germline, CDR1 is MDHEN and CDR2 SYDVKM.

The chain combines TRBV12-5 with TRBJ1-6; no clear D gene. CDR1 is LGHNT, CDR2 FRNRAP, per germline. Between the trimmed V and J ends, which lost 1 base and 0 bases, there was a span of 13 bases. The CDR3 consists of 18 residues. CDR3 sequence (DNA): TGTGCTAGTGGTTTGGAGAAACCTCCTAGCTCCTATAATTCACCCCTCCACTTT. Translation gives CASGLEKPPSSYNSPLHF.

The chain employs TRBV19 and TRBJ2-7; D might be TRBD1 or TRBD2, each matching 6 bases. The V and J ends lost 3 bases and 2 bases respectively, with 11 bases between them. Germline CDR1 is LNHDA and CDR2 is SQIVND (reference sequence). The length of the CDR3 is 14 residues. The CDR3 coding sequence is TGTGCCAGTAGTATCTTCGGGGGCCCCTACGAGCAGTACTTC. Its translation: CASSIFGGPYEQYF.

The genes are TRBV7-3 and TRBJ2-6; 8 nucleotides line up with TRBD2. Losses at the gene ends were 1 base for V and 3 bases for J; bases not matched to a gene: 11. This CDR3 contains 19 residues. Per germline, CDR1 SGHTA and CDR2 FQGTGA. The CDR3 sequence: CASSLNPLGGGYGANVLTF. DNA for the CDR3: TGTGCCAGCAGCTTAAACCCCCTGGGCGGGGGGTATGGGGCCAACGTCCTGACTTTC.

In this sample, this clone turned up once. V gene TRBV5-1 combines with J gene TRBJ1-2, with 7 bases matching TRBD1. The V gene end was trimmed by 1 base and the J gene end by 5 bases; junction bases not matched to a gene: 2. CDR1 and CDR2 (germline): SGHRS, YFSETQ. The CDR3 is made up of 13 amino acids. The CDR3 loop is CASSLTGDYGYTF. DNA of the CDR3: TGCGCCAGCAGCTTGACAGGGGATTATGGCTACACCTTC. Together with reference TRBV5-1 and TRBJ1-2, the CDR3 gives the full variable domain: KAGVTQTPRYLIKTRGQQVTLSCSPISGHRSVSWYQQTPGQGLQFLFEYFSETQRNKGNFPGRFSGRQFSNSRSEMNVSTLELGDSALYLCASSLTGDYGYTFGSGTRLTVV.

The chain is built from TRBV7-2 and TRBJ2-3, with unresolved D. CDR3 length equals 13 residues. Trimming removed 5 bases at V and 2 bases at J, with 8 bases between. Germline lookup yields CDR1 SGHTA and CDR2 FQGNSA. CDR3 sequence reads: CASSEYHTDTQYF. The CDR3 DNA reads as TGTGCCAGCAGCGAATATCACACAGATACGCAGTATTTT. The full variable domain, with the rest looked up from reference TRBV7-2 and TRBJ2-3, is GAGVSQSPSNKVTEKGKDVELRCDPISGHTALYWYRQSLGQGLEFLIYFQGNSAPDKSGLPSDRFSAERTGGSVSTLTIQRTQQEDSAVYLCASSEYHTDTQYFGPGTRLTVL.

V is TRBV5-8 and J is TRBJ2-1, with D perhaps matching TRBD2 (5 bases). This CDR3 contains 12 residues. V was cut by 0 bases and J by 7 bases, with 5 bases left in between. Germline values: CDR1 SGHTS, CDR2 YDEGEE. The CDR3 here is CASSLVANEQFF. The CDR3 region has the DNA TGTGCCAGCAGCTTGGTAGCGAATGAGCAGTTCTTC.

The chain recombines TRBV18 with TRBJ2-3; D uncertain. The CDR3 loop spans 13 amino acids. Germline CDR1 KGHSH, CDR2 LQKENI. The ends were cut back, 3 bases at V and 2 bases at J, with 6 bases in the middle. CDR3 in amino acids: CASSPALTDTQYF. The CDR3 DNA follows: TGTGCCAGCTCACCGGCTCTCACAGATACGCAGTATTTT.

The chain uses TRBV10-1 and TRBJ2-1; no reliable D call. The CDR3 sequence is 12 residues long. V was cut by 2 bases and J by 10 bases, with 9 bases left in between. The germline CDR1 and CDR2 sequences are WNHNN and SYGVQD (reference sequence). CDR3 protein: CASSEDLEEQFF. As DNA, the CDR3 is TGCGCCAGCAGTGAGGACTTGGAGGAGCAGTTCTTC.

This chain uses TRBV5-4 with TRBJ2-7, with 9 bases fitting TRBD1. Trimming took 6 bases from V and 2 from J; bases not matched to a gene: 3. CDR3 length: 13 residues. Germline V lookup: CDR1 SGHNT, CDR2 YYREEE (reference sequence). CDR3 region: CASKGTGTYEQYF. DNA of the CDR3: TGTGCCAGCAAAGGGACAGGGACCTACGAGCAGTACTTC.

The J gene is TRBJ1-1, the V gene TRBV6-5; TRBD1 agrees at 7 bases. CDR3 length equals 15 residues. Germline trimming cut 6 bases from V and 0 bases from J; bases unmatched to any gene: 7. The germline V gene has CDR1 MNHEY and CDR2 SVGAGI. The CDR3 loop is CASRNTGTVNTEAFF. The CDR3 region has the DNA TGTGCCAGCAGAAATACCGGGACAGTGAACACTGAAGCTTTCTTT.

Written as DNA, the CDR3 is TGTGCCAGCAGCTTAGGCGCGGCTTGGAGAGAGCAGTACTTC. It codes for CASSLGAAWREQYF. V is TRBV7-9 and J is TRBJ2-7; D remains ambiguous. With 1 base removed from V and 7 bases from J, the gap between germline ends came to 14 bases. Germline V gene lookup returns CDR1 SEHNR and CDR2 FQNEAQ (reference sequence). The CDR3 is made up of 14 amino acids.

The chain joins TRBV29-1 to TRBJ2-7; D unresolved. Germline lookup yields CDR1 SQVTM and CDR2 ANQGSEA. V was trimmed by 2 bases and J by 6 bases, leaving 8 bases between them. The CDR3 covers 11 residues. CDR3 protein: CSVEYQTEQYF. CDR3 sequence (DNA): TGCAGCGTTGAATACCAGACCGAGCAGTACTTC.

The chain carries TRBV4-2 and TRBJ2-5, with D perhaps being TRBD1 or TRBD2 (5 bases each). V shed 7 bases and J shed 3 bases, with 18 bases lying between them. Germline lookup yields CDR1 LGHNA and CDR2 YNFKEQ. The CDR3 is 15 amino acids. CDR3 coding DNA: TGTGCCAGCACCCAGGGCCTAGCCCCGGAAGAGACCCAGTACTTC. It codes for CASTQGLAPEETQYF.

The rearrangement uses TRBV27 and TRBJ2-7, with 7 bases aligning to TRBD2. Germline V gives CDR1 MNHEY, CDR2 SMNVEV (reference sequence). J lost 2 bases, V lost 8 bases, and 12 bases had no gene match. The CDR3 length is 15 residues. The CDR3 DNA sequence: TGTGCCAGCGGTCGTAGCGGGTTAGGAACCTACGAGCAGTACTTC. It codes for CASGRSGLGTYEQYF.

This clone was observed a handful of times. CDR3 sequence (DNA): TGTGCCAGCAGCTTAAATAGGGGCCCATCCTACGAGCAGTACTTC. Its translation: CASSLNRGPSYEQYF. The chain has TRBV11-3 and TRBJ2-7, with D possibly being TRBD1 (5 bases). The CDR3 extends over 15 amino acids. From germline, CDR1 is SGHNT and CDR2 YENEEA. Trimming took off 2 bases at V and 1 base at J, with 12 bases between the two ends.

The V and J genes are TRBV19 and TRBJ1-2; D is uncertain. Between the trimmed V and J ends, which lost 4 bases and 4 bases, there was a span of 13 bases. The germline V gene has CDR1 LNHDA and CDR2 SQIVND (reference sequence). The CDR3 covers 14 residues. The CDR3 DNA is TGTGCCAGTAGTACCTCGAATAGAGGCTATGGCTACACCTTC. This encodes CASSTSNRGYGYTF.

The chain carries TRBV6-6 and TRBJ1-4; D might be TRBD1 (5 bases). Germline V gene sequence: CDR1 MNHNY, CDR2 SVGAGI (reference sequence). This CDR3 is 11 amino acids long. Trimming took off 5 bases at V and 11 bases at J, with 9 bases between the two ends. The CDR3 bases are TGTGCCAGCAGTGACGACAGTAAACTGTTTTTT. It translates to CASSDDSKLFF.